A single sample gave rise to the 25 T cell receptor beta chains below, sequenced in a study of early T cells in non-severe SARS-CoV-2 infection. In TCRdb, the 5' RACE reads were re-called with MiXCR into one record per CDR3 protein. This table holds 69,000 or so distinct CDR3 sequences, 13% found once. Sequencing was performed on whole blood. Receptor source: an adult who was a healthcare worker with PCR-confirmed SARS-CoV-2 infection or an uninfected control (not recorded which).

This clonotype was detected many times. This chain links TRBV11-2 with TRBJ2-1; D not resolved. Per the germline V gene, CDR1 is SGHAT and CDR2 is FQNNGV. V lost 5 bases and J 6 bases, leaving 11 bases between the germline ends. This CDR3 is built from 13 residues. The DNA of the CDR3 is TGTGCCAGCAGCCTCGGACCGGTCAATGAGCAGTTCTTC. This encodes CASSLGPVNEQFF.

This chain joins TRBV3-1 and TRBJ1-5, with 8 bases fitting TRBD1. V gave up 3 bases and J gave up 5 bases; unmatched junction bases: 6. The CDR3 length is 15 residues. CDR1 and CDR2 (germline): LGHDT, YNNKEL (reference sequence). CDR3 sequence: CASSQASGGDQPQHF. The CDR3 DNA is TGTGCCAGCAGCCAGGCGTCAGGGGGCGATCAGCCCCAGCATTTT.

This clonotype turned up a few times. This rearrangement joins TRBV2 to TRBJ2-5; TRBD2 matches at 9 bases. Germline V gives CDR1 SNHLY, CDR2 FYNNEI. J was trimmed by 5 bases and V by 10 bases; bases with no gene match: 11. The CDR3 has 14 amino acids. The CDR3 is CATPGLAGDETQYF. The DNA of the CDR3 is TGTGCCACCCCCGGTTTAGCGGGAGACGAGACCCAGTACTTC.

This chain joins TRBV10-3 and TRBJ2-7; D unresolved. Looked up from germline, CDR1 is ENHRY and CDR2 is SYGVKD. This CDR3 is 13 amino acids long. The V end lost 4 bases, the J end lost 4 bases, and 11 bases lay between the germline ends. CDR3 sequence reads: CAISAVGLYEQYF. The CDR3, as DNA: TGTGCCATCAGTGCTGTAGGTTTATACGAGCAGTACTTC.

CDR3 coding DNA: TGTGCCAGCAGCGTAGCAAGGCAGGCAGGGGCGAATGAGCAGTTCTTC. This gives the protein CASSVARQAGANEQFF. The chain combines TRBV9 with TRBJ2-1; D possibly corresponds to TRBD1 (6 bases). V was cut by 0 bases and J by 7 bases, with 17 bases left in between. Germline lookup yields CDR1 SGDLS and CDR2 YYNGEE. CDR3 length: 16 residues.

This clonotype was recorded at least ten times. The V and J genes are TRBV10-3 and TRBJ2-7; 7 nucleotides match TRBD1. In germline, CDR1 is ENHRY, CDR2 SYGVKD. CDR3 length equals 12 residues. V was clipped by 8 bases and J by 2 bases; unmatched bases: 3. This CDR3 is CAIQGQTYEQYF. The CDR3, as DNA: TGTGCCATCCAGGGACAGACCTACGAGCAGTACTTC.

Many counts were recorded for this clonotype. This chain uses TRBV6-2 or TRBV6-3 with TRBJ2-7; 9 bases match TRBD2. Germline V lookup: CDR1 MNHEY, CDR2 SVGEGT. J was trimmed by 4 bases and V by 8 bases; bases with no gene match: 6. The CDR3 sequence is 13 residues long. The CDR3, as DNA: TGTGCCAGCGTAGCGGGAGAGAGGTACGAGCAGTACTTC. Encoded protein: CASVAGERYEQYF.

This clonotype appeared once. The CDR3 nucleotides are TGTGCCAGCTCACCCTCGACAGGGTTCAATGAGCAGTTCTTC. As protein: CASSPSTGFNEQFF. The V gene is TRBV18, the J gene TRBJ2-1; 7 bases line up with TRBD1. Trimming at V came to 3 bases and at J to 6 bases, leaving 5 bases not matched to a gene. CDR1 KGHSH and CDR2 LQKENI come from the germline V gene. This CDR3 comprises 14 residues.

In its sample, this clonotype was seen a few times. The V call is TRBV6-1, the J call TRBJ1-1; D ambiguous. This CDR3 is built from 15 residues. CDR1 and CDR2 from the germline V gene are MNHNS and SASEGT. Trimming stripped 1 base from V and 0 bases from J, with 9 bases between. CDR3 DNA sequence: TGTGCCAGCAGTGAAGACGGAGATATGAACACTGAAGCTTTCTTT. Residues: CASSEDGDMNTEAFF.

This clonotype was detected only a few times. DNA for the CDR3: TGTGCCAGCAGCGTATCGTACGATAGCAATCAGCCCCAGCATTTT. Amino acids: CASSVSYDSNQPQHF. The V and J genes are TRBV9 and TRBJ1-5; D remains ambiguous. CDR1 and CDR2 (germline): SGDLS, YYNGEE. This CDR3 spans 15 amino acids. With 1 base removed from V and 0 bases from J, the gap between germline ends came to 8 bases.

This clonotype was seen many times. The chain is built from TRBV7-6 and TRBJ2-3; D is perhaps TRBD1 or TRBD2 (6 bases each). Trimming cost V 2 bases and J 3 bases, with 18 bases left between them. CDR1 and CDR2 from the germline V gene are SGHVS and FNYEAQ. The CDR3 covers 17 residues. CDR3 sequence: CASSLLFRGLGTDTQYF. CDR3 bases: TGTGCCAGCAGCTTACTCTTCCGGGGGCTGGGGACAGATACGCAGTATTTT.

The V call is TRBV2, the J call TRBJ2-1; D gene uncertain. The CDR3 extends over 13 amino acids. Germline V gives CDR1 SNHLY, CDR2 FYNNEI. In nucleotides, the CDR3 is TGTGCAGGCGGAGCTGCCTCCTACAATGAGCAGTTCTTC. It specifies CAGGAASYNEQFF.

This clonotype turned up a few times. V gene TRBV20-1 combines with J gene TRBJ1-1; D is undetermined. In germline, CDR1 is DFQATT, CDR2 SNEGSKA (reference sequence). V gave up 6 bases and J gave up 1 base, with 12 bases separating them. CDR3 length equals 13 residues. The CDR3 DNA is TGCAGTGCCACTCCTTACACGAACACTGAAGCTTTCTTT. Protein sequence: CSATPYTNTEAFF.

The V gene is TRBV6-4, the J gene TRBJ2-1, with 8 bases lining up with TRBD2. This CDR3 comprises 14 residues. J gave up 6 bases and V 10 bases, and 11 bases lay outside the gene matches. Looked up from germline, CDR1 is MRHNA and CDR2 is SNTAGT. Here the CDR3 DNA reads TGTGCCACCTCTTCAGCGGGAGAGGGCAATGAGCAGTTCTTC. This translates into CATSSAGEGNEQFF.

The rearrangement links TRBV10-2 to TRBJ1-1; weak D call: TRBD1 (6 bases). Germline V gene lookup returns CDR1 WSHSY and CDR2 SAAADI. The CDR3 length is 12 residues. The ends were cut back, 8 bases at V and 1 base at J, with 8 bases in the middle. The CDR3 coding sequence is TGCGCCAGCCTGACAGGGAACACTGAAGCTTTCTTT. Translating gives CASLTGNTEAFF.

The rearrangement links TRBV5-1 to TRBJ2-3; D is undetermined. Germline lookup yields CDR1 SGHRS and CDR2 YFSETQ. Trimming removed 1 base from V and 0 bases from J, with 9 bases in between. This CDR3 spans 15 amino acids. CDR3 protein: CASSLMAHSTDTQYF. In nucleotides, the CDR3 is TGCGCCAGCAGCTTGATGGCCCATAGCACAGATACGCAGTATTTT.

This clonotype was found many times. The rearrangement uses TRBV7-9 and TRBJ1-5; D gene unclear. CDR1 and CDR2 from the germline V gene are SEHNR and FQNEAQ (reference sequence). Trimming stripped 4 bases from V and 0 bases from J, with 13 bases between. This CDR3 is built from 16 residues. CDR3 protein: CASSSAGGYSNQPQHF. The CDR3 DNA follows: TGTGCCAGCAGCTCGGCCGGAGGGTATAGCAATCAGCCCCAGCATTTT.

This clonotype was recorded many times. This chain links TRBV6-1 with TRBJ2-4; TRBD2 might be the D (6 bases). The V end was cut by 1 base, the J end by 8 bases, with 15 bases between. CDR3 length: 15 amino acids. Germline-derived CDR1 and CDR2 are MNHNS and SASEGT. The CDR3: CASSEGYDPGDIQYF. The CDR3 DNA is TGTGCCAGCAGTGAAGGGTACGACCCGGGAGACATTCAGTACTTC.

The J gene is TRBJ2-3, the V gene TRBV7-2; TRBD2 aligns across 7 bases. V was pared by 0 bases and J by 2 bases, with 8 bases of the junction left unmatched. CDR1 SGHTA and CDR2 FQGNSA come from the germline V gene. The CDR3 is 17 amino acids. Here the CDR3 reads CASSLALYSGDTDTQYF. The CDR3 region has the DNA TGTGCCAGCAGCTTAGCGCTCTACAGCGGGGACACAGATACGCAGTATTTT.

This clonotype was detected ten times or more. Sequence at one end of the junction differs from germline and may be a read error. The chain has TRBV20-1 and TRBJ2-2; D possibly corresponds to TRBD1 (5 bases). CDR1 and CDR2 from the germline V gene are DFQATT and SNEGSKA (reference sequence). This CDR3 has 13 residues. The CDR3 region has the DNA TGTGCCCCGAGCAGGGTAATAACCGGGGAGCTGTTTTTT. Translation: CAPSRVITGELFF.

This chain links TRBV6-6 with TRBJ1-2; 9 positions agree with TRBD1. Germline V CDR1 and CDR2: MNHNY, SVGAGI (reference sequence). This CDR3 spans 15 amino acids. The V segment lost 5 bases and the J segment 3 bases; nucleotides outside the gene matches: 7. The CDR3 here is CASSRPGQGDYGYTF. The CDR3, as DNA: TGTGCCAGCAGTCGCCCGGGACAGGGTGACTATGGCTACACCTTC.

In this sample, this clonotype turned up once. A much larger clone differs from this one at a single base, so this may be a read error. V and J are TRBV7-7 and TRBJ2-7, with 7 positions matching TRBD2. CDR1 is SSHAT, CDR2 FNYEAQ, per germline (reference sequence). CDR3 length: 11 amino acids. CDR3 DNA sequence: TGTGCTGGGAGGGCCGTGGACGAGCAGTACTTC. Translating gives CAGRAVDEQYF.

This clonotype was seen ten or more times. The chain uses TRBV11-2 and TRBJ2-1, with a possible D match to TRBD2 (5 bases). The V gene lost 0 bases and the J gene lost 6 bases, with 15 bases spanning the gap. The CDR3 covers 16 residues. Germline V gene data show CDR1 as SGHAT and CDR2 as FQNNGV. For the CDR3, the DNA is TGTGCCAGCAGCTTAGATCTCGGCCTAGCCCCCAATGAGCAGTTCTTC. Translated, it gives CASSLDLGLAPNEQFF. Variable domain in full (rest from reference TRBV11-2 and TRBJ2-1): EAGVAQSPRYKIIEKRQSVAFWCNPISGHATLYWYQQILGQGPKLLIQFQNNGVVDDSQLPKDRFSAERLKGVDSTLKIQPAKLEDSAVYLCASSLDLGLAPNEQFFGPGTRLTVL.

The chain is built from TRBV28 and TRBJ1-4; D gene unclear. CDR1 and CDR2 from the germline V gene are MDHEN and SYDVKM. This CDR3 comprises 10 residues. V was cut by 10 bases and J by 8 bases, with 8 bases left in between. DNA for the CDR3: TGTGCCAACACAGTCGAAAAACTGTTTTTT. Its translation is CANTVEKLFF.

The rearrangement joins TRBV21-1 to TRBJ1-5; the D call of TRBD1 is as the table states it, not checked on the DNA. TRBV21-1 is flagged as a pseudogene. The CDR3 consists of 13 residues. The CDR3 region has the DNA TGTGCCACCGCCGGGGGAAGCAATCAGCCCCAGCATTTT. It yields the protein CATAGGSNQPQHF.